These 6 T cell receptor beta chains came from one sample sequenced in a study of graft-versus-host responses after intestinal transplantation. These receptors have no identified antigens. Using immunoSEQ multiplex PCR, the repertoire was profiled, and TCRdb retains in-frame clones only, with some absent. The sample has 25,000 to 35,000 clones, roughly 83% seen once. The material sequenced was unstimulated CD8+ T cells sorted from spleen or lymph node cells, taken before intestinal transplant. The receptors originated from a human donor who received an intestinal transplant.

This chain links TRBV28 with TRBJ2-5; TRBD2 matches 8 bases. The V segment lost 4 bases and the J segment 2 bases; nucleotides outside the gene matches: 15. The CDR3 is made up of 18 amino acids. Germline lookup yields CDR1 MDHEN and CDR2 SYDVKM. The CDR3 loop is CASSSAGGSALEQETQYF. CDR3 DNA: TGTGCCAGCAGTTCTGCGGGAGGTTCGGCCCTAGAGCAAGAGACCCAGTACTTC.

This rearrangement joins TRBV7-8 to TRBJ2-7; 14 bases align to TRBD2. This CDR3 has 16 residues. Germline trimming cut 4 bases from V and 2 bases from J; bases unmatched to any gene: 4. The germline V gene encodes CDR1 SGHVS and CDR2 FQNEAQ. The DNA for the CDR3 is TGTGCCAGCAGCTCCGGGACTAGCGGGGGCGCCTACGAGCAGTACTTC. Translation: CASSSGTSGGAYEQYF.

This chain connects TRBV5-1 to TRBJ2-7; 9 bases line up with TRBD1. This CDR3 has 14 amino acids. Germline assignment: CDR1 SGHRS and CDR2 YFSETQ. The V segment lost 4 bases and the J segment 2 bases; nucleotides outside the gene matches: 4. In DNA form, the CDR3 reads TGCGCCAGCAGCCCCCGGGACAGGGCCTACGAGCAGTACTTC. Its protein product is CASSPRDRAYEQYF.

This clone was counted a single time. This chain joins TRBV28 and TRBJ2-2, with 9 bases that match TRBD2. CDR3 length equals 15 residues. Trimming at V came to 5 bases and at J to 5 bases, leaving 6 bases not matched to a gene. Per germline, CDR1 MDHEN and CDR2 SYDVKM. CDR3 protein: CASSPLSGRTGELFF. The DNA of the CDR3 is TGTGCCAGCAGTCCCCTTAGCGGGAGAACCGGGGAGCTGTTTTTT.

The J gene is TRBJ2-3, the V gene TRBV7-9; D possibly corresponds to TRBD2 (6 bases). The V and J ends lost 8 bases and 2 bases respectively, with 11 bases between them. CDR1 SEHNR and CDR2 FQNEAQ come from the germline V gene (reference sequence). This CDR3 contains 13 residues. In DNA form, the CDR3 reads TGTGCCAGCCGCGGGGAGCTCACAGATACGCAGTATTTT. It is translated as CASRGELTDTQYF. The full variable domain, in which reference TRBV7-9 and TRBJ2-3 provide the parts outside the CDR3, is DTGVSQNPRHKITKRGQNVTFRCDPISEHNRLYWYRQTLGQGPEFLTYFQNEAQLEKSRLLSDRFSAERPKGSFSTLEIQRTEQGDSAMYLCASRGELTDTQYFGPGTRLTVL.

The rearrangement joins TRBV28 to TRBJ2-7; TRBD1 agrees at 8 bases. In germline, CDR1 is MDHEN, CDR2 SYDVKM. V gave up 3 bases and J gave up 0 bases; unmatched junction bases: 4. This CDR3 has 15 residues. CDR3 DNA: TGTGCCAGCAGTTTTTCTACAGGGGGCTCCTACGAGCAGTACTTC. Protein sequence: CASSFSTGGSYEQYF.